This T cell receptor beta chain was observed in a study of vaccination and CD4 T cells after COVID-19. About the research overall: Culture controls were given either a CEFX pool, an HIV-1 Nef pool, or no peptide.

In the case of this clonotype: Antigen unknown.

Treatment meaning: roughly 10-day PBMC culture with coronavirus spike peptide pools or control peptides (ViraFEST assay). Antigen-specific T cell expansion with peptide pools preceded TCR sequencing in the ViraFEST approach. Oncomine TCR Beta short-read sequencing was applied to DNA from cultured CD4+ T cells. It was from cultured CD4+ T cells that genomic DNA was extracted. TCRdb re-called the PCR reads with MiXCR, one entry per CDR3 protein. This table holds about 17,000 distinct CDR3 sequences, around 28% found once. The CDR3 is 15 residues long. The V and J ends lost 4 bases and 11 bases, in that order; junction bases with no gene match: 11. Germline V gene lookup returns CDR1 MGHRA and CDR2 YSYEKL.

This TCR was recovered from a human donor with COVID-19. The rearrangement links TRBV4-1 to TRBJ1-5; 10 bases agree with TRBD1. The sequencing sample was made of cultured CD4+ T cells from blood. The CDR3 loop reads CASSRVGDRGLTQHF. The CDR3 region has the DNA TGCGCCAGCAGCCGAGTAGGGGACAGGGGTTTGACCCAGCATTTT.